These 19 T cell receptor beta chains were sequenced from one sample in a study of blood T cell repertoires in COVID-19. Repertoires were generated with immunoSEQ multiplex PCR, while TCRdb's copy carries only in-frame clones and drops some. The repertoire holds about 210,000 clones, with around 81% as singletons. Sequencing was carried out using PBMCs or T cells enriched from blood (not recorded which). These receptors came from a woman aged 45-59 years with acute COVID-19.

This clone appeared a single time. This sequence joins TRBV5-1 and TRBJ2-5; D gene uncertain. V shed 0 bases and J shed 2 bases, with 11 bases lying between them. CDR1 and CDR2 (germline): SGHRS, YFSETQ. The CDR3 consists of 15 residues. The CDR3 region is CASSLGGSLQETQYF. The DNA of the CDR3 is TGCGCCAGCAGCTTGGGAGGCAGTCTTCAAGAGACCCAGTACTTC.

At least ten counts were recorded for this clone. V is TRBV5-1 and J is TRBJ2-2; unclear D gene. V was trimmed by 0 bases and J by 2 bases, leaving 14 bases between them. The CDR3 sequence is 17 residues long. Germline loops: CDR1 SGHRS, CDR2 YFSETQ. Here the CDR3 DNA reads TGCGCCAGCAGCTTGGTACCGCTTTCCACTAACACCGGGGAGCTGTTTTTT. Residues: CASSLVPLSTNTGELFF.

The chain combines TRBV5-5 with TRBJ1-5, with 8 bases fitting TRBD1. The germline V gene encodes CDR1 SGHKS and CDR2 YYEKEE (reference sequence). This CDR3 region has 16 residues. After removal of 0 bases from V and 3 bases from J, the junction contained 5 bases not matched to a gene. This CDR3 reads CASSLGMGQANQPQHF. The CDR3 DNA sequence: TGTGCCAGCAGCTTGGGAATGGGACAGGCCAATCAGCCCCAGCATTTT.

This clone has a handful of counts. This sequence joins TRBV27 and TRBJ1-5; no firm D call. The CDR3 runs to 13 residues. Trimming cost V 3 bases and J 4 bases, with 7 bases left between them. Germline loops: CDR1 MNHEY, CDR2 SMNVEV (reference sequence). The CDR3 protein is CASSFERNQPQHF. The CDR3 coding sequence is TGTGCCAGCAGTTTCGAGCGAAATCAGCCCCAGCATTTT.

This clone was recorded a few times. The sample contains more than one DNA sequence encoding this CDR3. The rearrangement joins TRBV28 to TRBJ2-5, with 7 bases lining up with TRBD2. Looked up from germline, CDR1 is MDHEN and CDR2 is SYDVKM. Trimming cost V 4 bases and J 3 bases; bases outside gene matches: 8. This CDR3 has 15 residues. CDR3 nucleotides: TGTGCCAGCAGTTCTTTGGGCGGGAGTAAAGAGACCCAGTACTTC. Residues: CASSSLGGSKETQYF.

The chain joins TRBV7-9 to TRBJ1-2; no clear D gene. V was pared by 5 bases and J by 6 bases, with 13 bases between. The germline V gene has CDR1 SEHNR and CDR2 FQNEAQ (reference sequence). The CDR3 loop spans 13 amino acids. This CDR3 reads CASSLEGSDGYTF. The CDR3 region has the DNA TGTGCCAGCAGCCTCGAGGGATCTGATGGCTACACCTTC. The whole variable domain, filled in from reference TRBV7-9 and TRBJ1-2, reads DTGVSQNPRHKITKRGQNVTFRCDPISEHNRLYWYRQTLGQGPEFLTYFQNEAQLEKSRLLSDRFSAERPKGSFSTLEIQRTEQGDSAMYLCASSLEGSDGYTFGSGTRLTVV.

This sequence joins TRBV28 and TRBJ2-7; 14 bases are shared with TRBD2. Germline V gene sequence: CDR1 MDHEN, CDR2 SYDVKM. This CDR3 spans 17 amino acids. V lost 5 bases and J lost 4; bases outside the gene matches: 10. CDR3 DNA sequence: TGTGCCAGCAGTGAAAGACTAGCGGGAGGGAGTAGGTACGAGCAGTACTTC. It is translated as CASSERLAGGSRYEQYF.

Here the CDR3 DNA reads TGTGCCAGTAGTTCACGCCGGGAAACGGAAAACAATCAGCCCCAGCATTTT. Translated: CASSSRRETENNQPQHF. The genes are TRBV19 and TRBJ1-5, with D uncertain. Germline V lookup: CDR1 LNHDA, CDR2 SQIVND (reference sequence). CDR3 length: 17 residues. The V end was cut by 5 bases, the J end by 3 bases, with 20 bases between.

This clone was observed a single time. The chain is built from TRBV5-4 and TRBJ2-5, with TRBD2 as a possible D gene (5 bases). Trimming pared 5 bases from V and 5 bases from J, leaving 16 bases between. Germline CDR1 SGHNT, CDR2 YYREEE (reference sequence). The CDR3 extends over 14 amino acids. CDR3 sequence reads: CASREQRTGETQYF. For the CDR3, the DNA is TGTGCCAGCAGGGAACAGAGGACGGGGGAGACCCAGTACTTC.

The V call is TRBV27, the J call TRBJ2-4, with 7 bases matching TRBD1. The CDR3 loop spans 14 amino acids. Germline values: CDR1 MNHEY, CDR2 SMNVEV (reference sequence). Trimming removed 10 bases from V and 4 bases from J; junction bases left unmatched: 10. CDR3 residues: CATSRGTAKNIQYF. The CDR3 bases are TGTGCCACCTCTCGTGGGACAGCAAAAAACATTCAGTACTTC.

The chain combines TRBV27 with TRBJ2-7, with D perhaps matching TRBD2 (5 bases). Germline values: CDR1 MNHEY, CDR2 SMNVEV (reference sequence). Trimming stripped 5 bases from V and 0 bases from J, with 14 bases between. The CDR3 is 15 residues long. CDR3 coding DNA: TGTGCCAGCAGTACAACGGCCGGGGTCTCCTACGAGCAGTACTTC. The encoded protein is CASSTTAGVSYEQYF.

This chain links TRBV5-1 with TRBJ1-2; 10 nucleotides agree with TRBD1. From germline, CDR1 is SGHRS and CDR2 YFSETQ. CDR3 length equals 16 residues. With V trimmed by 5 bases and J by 5 bases, 12 bases remained unmatched. This CDR3 is CASSRRQGAADYGYTF. As DNA, the CDR3 is TGCGCCAGCAGTCGACGACAGGGGGCGGCCGATTATGGCTACACCTTC. Supplemented by reference TRBV5-1 and TRBJ1-2, the full variable domain reads KAGVTQTPRYLIKTRGQQVTLSCSPISGHRSVSWYQQTPGQGLQFLFEYFSETQRNKGNFPGRFSGRQFSNSRSEMNVSTLELGDSALYLCASSRRQGAADYGYTFGSGTRLTVV.

This rearrangement joins TRBV28 to TRBJ1-4; no clear D. CDR3 length equals 15 residues. Trimming stripped 2 bases from V and 0 bases from J, with 7 bases between. Germline V CDR1 and CDR2: MDHEN, SYDVKM. The CDR3 bases are TGTGCCAGCAGTTTACAGGTTTCAACTAATGAAAAACTGTTTTTT. It codes for CASSLQVSTNEKLFF.

This clone occurred a few times. The V gene is TRBV19, the J gene TRBJ1-5, with 8 bases identical to TRBD1. Losses at the gene ends were 6 bases for V and 5 bases for J; bases not matched to a gene: 9. Germline assignment: CDR1 LNHDA and CDR2 SQIVND (reference sequence). The CDR3 is made up of 15 amino acids. CDR3 amino acids: CASRSPGQAHQPQHF. The CDR3 nucleotides read TGTGCCAGTAGATCACCGGGACAGGCGCATCAGCCCCAGCATTTT. Full variable domain (missing parts from reference TRBV19 and TRBJ1-5): DGGITQSPKYLFRKEGQNVTLSCEQNLNHDAMYWYRQDPGQGLRLIYYSQIVNDFQKGDIAEGYSVSREKKESFPLTVTSAQKNPTAFYLCASRSPGQAHQPQHFGDGTRLSIL.

This sequence joins TRBV7-2 and TRBJ2-7; 13 bases are shared with TRBD2. Per germline, CDR1 SGHTA and CDR2 FQGNSA. The V gene end was trimmed by 5 bases and the J gene end by 6 bases; junction bases not matched to a gene: 4. The CDR3 contains 14 residues. The CDR3 DNA reads TGTGCCAGCAGCACGGGACTAGCGGGGATCGAGCAGTACTTC. Encoded protein: CASSTGLAGIEQYF.

The V call is TRBV14, the J call TRBJ2-7, with D possibly matching TRBD2 (5 bases). V was pared by 6 bases and J by 3 bases, with 21 bases between. Germline loops: CDR1 SGHDN, CDR2 FVKESK. This CDR3 has 16 amino acids. The CDR3, as DNA: TGTGCCAGCAGTCCTAAAAGAAGACTACAAGGCTACGAGCAGTACTTC. The encoded protein is CASSPKRRLQGYEQYF.

The gene calls are TRBV5-1 and TRBJ2-2, with a weak D call TRBD1 (5 bases). The germline V gene encodes CDR1 SGHRS and CDR2 YFSETQ. The V end was cut by 5 bases, the J end by 3 bases, with 14 bases between. This CDR3 comprises 15 residues. CDR3 bases: TGCGCCAGCAGACCTAGGGGAAAGGACACCGGGGAGCTGTTTTTT. This codes for CASRPRGKDTGELFF.

This chain joins TRBV6-6 and TRBJ1-3; D unclear. CDR3 length: 13 amino acids. Germline values: CDR1 MNHNY, CDR2 SVGAGI (reference sequence). The V gene lost 8 bases and the J gene lost 0 bases, with 8 bases spanning the gap. The CDR3 sequence is CASSGNSGNTIYF. The CDR3 DNA is TGTGCCAGCTCCGGGAACTCTGGAAACACCATATATTTT.

In DNA form, the CDR3 reads TGCGCCAGCAGCCTCACGACAGGGGGCCTGAACACTGAAGCTTTCTTT. It is translated as CASSLTTGGLNTEAFF. The chain is built from TRBV5-1 and TRBJ1-1, with 10 bases identical to TRBD1. The length of the CDR3 is 16 residues. CDR1 is SGHRS and CDR2 is YFSETQ in the germline V gene. J was trimmed by 0 bases and V by 4 bases; bases with no gene match: 6. Drawing the rest from reference TRBV5-1 and TRBJ1-1, the complete variable domain is KAGVTQTPRYLIKTRGQQVTLSCSPISGHRSVSWYQQTPGQGLQFLFEYFSETQRNKGNFPGRFSGRQFSNSRSEMNVSTLELGDSALYLCASSLTTGGLNTEAFFGQGTRLTVV.